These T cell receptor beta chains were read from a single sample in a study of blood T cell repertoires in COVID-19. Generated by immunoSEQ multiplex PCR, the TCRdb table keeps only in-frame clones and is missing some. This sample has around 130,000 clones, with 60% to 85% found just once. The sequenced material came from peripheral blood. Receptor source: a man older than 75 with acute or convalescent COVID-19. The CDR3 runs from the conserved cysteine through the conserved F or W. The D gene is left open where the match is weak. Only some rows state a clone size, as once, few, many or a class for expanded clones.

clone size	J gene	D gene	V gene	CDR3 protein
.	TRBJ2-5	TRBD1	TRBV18	CASSPRGQGKETQYF
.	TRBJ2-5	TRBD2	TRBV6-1	CASSESGGRQETQYF
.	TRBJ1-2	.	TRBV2	CASSGGRVSTGYTF
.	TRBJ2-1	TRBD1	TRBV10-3	CAISGQDRGMDEQFF
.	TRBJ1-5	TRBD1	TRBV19	CASRNRGRGSNQPQHF
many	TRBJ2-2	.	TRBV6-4	CASRSDERSRELFF
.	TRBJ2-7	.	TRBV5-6	CASSLDRGLGYEQYF
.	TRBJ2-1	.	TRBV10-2	CASSVERRDNEQFF
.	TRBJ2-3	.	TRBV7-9	CASSLGRGPDNTDTQYF
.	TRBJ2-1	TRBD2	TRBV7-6	CASSSGTSGGARNEQFF
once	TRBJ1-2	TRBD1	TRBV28	CASSSPGQGYGGYTF
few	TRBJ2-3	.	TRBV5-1	CASSSLGRGSSTDTQYF
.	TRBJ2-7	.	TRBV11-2	CASSLNGKTYEQYF